This T cell receptor (beta chain) was obtained from a study of blood T cell repertoires in COVID-19. Study in general: Sources were T cells, B-cell-depleted T cells, or PBMCs; the material itself was cDNA or gDNA.

In terms of age and location, participants ranged from roughly 18 to 90 years and lived in about two dozen US areas. Participants' own reports of clinical history determined their cohort assignment. People in the exposed group encountered a COVID-19 case within 2 weeks before entering the study. Germline V CDR1 and CDR2: MGHDK, SYGVNS. The CDR3 length is 15 residues. Trimming stripped 6 bases from V and 2 bases from J, with 13 bases between. The data were produced by immunoSEQ multiplex PCR, yet TCRdb's version contains in-frame clones alone and is incomplete. Here the sample spans approximately 200,000 clones, approximately 86% being singletons.

The TCR sequence derives from a woman in her thirties who had been exposed to COVID-19. The J gene is TRBJ2-2, the V gene TRBV25-1; no definite D call. The specimen sequenced was PBMCs or T cells enriched from blood (not recorded which). CDR3 coding DNA: TGTGCCAGCAGCTCGTTTGCAGTTAACACCGGGGAGCTGTTTTTT. This translates into CASSSFAVNTGELFF.